The 20 T cell receptor beta chains given below trace back to one sample, sequenced in a study of blood T cell repertoires in COVID-19. Produced via immunoSEQ multiplex PCR; TCRdb's table is partial and in-frame only. The data show approximately 150,000 clones, about four fifths seen once. The material sequenced was peripheral blood. These receptors originate from a woman in her 70s who had recovered from COVID-19.

This rearrangement joins TRBV24-1 to TRBJ2-5; 8 nucleotides line up with TRBD2. This CDR3 region has 16 residues. The V and J ends lost 1 base and 1 base, in that order; junction bases with no gene match: 4. CDR1 is KGHDR, CDR2 SFDVKD, per germline. The CDR3 DNA is TGTGCCACCAGTGATTTTACAGGACTAGCCCAAGAGACCCAGTACTTC. Translation: CATSDFTGLAQETQYF.

Note on this clone: Mismatch with germline at one junction end may stem from a read error. The chain is built from TRBV11-3 and TRBJ1-1; D perhaps matches TRBD1 (5 bases). This CDR3 is built from 11 residues. In germline, CDR1 is SGHNT, CDR2 YENEEA. CDR3 nucleotides: TGTGCCAGCAGCCAGGGCGGAAGGACCCAATTT. It specifies CASSQGGRTQF.

V usage is TRBV5-5 and J usage is TRBJ1-1; D is uncertain. This CDR3 contains 17 residues. Looked up from germline, CDR1 is SGHKS and CDR2 is YYEKEE (reference sequence). V was shortened by 0 bases and J by 0 bases, with 15 bases between the two germline ends. The CDR3 protein is CASSLGASRSMNTEAFF. In DNA form, the CDR3 reads TGTGCCAGCAGCTTGGGGGCAAGCCGGTCCATGAACACTGAAGCTTTCTTT.

The chain joins TRBV28 to TRBJ2-6; TRBD1 matches 9 bases. The CDR3 is made up of 19 amino acids. The V gene's germline CDR1 is MDHEN and CDR2 SYDVKM. J was trimmed by 0 bases and V by 3 bases; bases with no gene match: 9. CDR3 DNA: TGTGCCAGCAGTTTTGGGACAGGGCTAGCCCTCTCTGGGGCCAACGTCCTGACTTTC. As protein: CASSFGTGLALSGANVLTF.

The chain links TRBV5-3 to TRBJ1-5; the D is unclear. TRBV5-3 counts as an open reading frame of uncertain function. Trimming removed 2 bases from V and 3 bases from J, with 12 bases in between. This CDR3 region has 15 residues. The CDR3 DNA is TGTGCCAGAAGCTTCAGACACGTCCCCAATCAGCCCCAGCATTTT. Protein: CARSFRHVPNQPQHF.

The CDR3 sequence is CASGGTGAEKLFF. CDR3 bases: TGTGCCAGCGGAGGGACAGGGGCTGAAAAACTGTTTTTT. J is TRBJ1-4 and V is TRBV3-1 (or the pseudogene TRBV3-2), with 10 bases lining up with TRBD1. The germline CDR1 and CDR2 sequences are LGHDT and YNNKEL (reference sequence). The CDR3 is 13 residues long. Trimming at V came to 8 bases and at J to 7 bases, leaving 4 bases not matched to a gene.

J is TRBJ2-7 and V is TRBV28; TRBD2 might be the D (6 bases). Per germline, CDR1 MDHEN and CDR2 SYDVKM. The V end lost 7 bases, the J end lost 3 bases, and 13 bases lay between the germline ends. The CDR3 contains 13 residues. The CDR3 DNA is TGTGCCAGCACCTGGGGGGAAAACTACGAGCAGTACTTC. Residues: CASTWGENYEQYF.

The rearrangement joins TRBV28 to TRBJ1-2, with 9 bases matching TRBD1. CDR1 is MDHEN, CDR2 SYDVKM, per germline. Germline trimming cut 2 bases from V and 4 bases from J; bases unmatched to any gene: 8. The CDR3 extends over 16 amino acids. The CDR3 sequence is CASSLTQGAGGYGYTF. CDR3 sequence (DNA): TGTGCCAGCAGTTTAACACAGGGGGCTGGGGGCTATGGCTACACCTTC.

J is TRBJ1-2 and V is TRBV2; TRBD1 matches at 10 bases. Germline V gene sequence: CDR1 SNHLY, CDR2 FYNNEI. V lost 7 bases to trimming and J lost 8 bases; unmatched junction nucleotides: 7. This CDR3 has 13 amino acids. The CDR3: CASTRRTGGGYTF. As DNA, the CDR3 is TGTGCCAGCACCCGCCGGACAGGGGGAGGCTACACCTTC.

The CDR3 nucleotides read TGTGCCAGCAGTTTATGGGGTGGGGCGGGGGGCAATCAGCCCCAGCATTTT. It translates to CASSLWGGAGGNQPQHF. The rearrangement uses TRBV27 and TRBJ1-5, with a tentative D call TRBD1 (5 bases). Germline V CDR1 and CDR2: MNHEY, SMNVEV (reference sequence). This CDR3 has 17 residues. Trimming took off 1 base at V and 2 bases at J, with 15 bases between the two ends.

This sequence joins TRBV2 and TRBJ1-6; possibly TRBD1 for D (5 bases). The germline V gene encodes CDR1 SNHLY and CDR2 FYNNEI. V was cut by 4 bases and J by 5 bases, with 15 bases left in between. The CDR3 contains 16 residues. CDR3 protein: CASSVGGHLNNSPLHF. CDR3 coding DNA: TGTGCCAGCAGTGTGGGCGGACACCTAAATAATTCACCCCTCCACTTT.

The CDR3 DNA is TGTGCCAGCAGCTTCGGACTAGCGGGAGGCAATGAGCAGTTCTTC. Protein sequence: CASSFGLAGGNEQFF. The J gene is TRBJ2-1, the V gene TRBV7-2; 14 bases line up with TRBD2. J lost 6 bases, V lost 3 bases, and 1 base had no gene match. Germline V lookup: CDR1 SGHTA, CDR2 FQGNSA. The CDR3 extends over 15 amino acids.

V gene TRBV4-2 combines with J gene TRBJ1-4, with 8 bases that match TRBD1. Germline trimming cut 4 bases from V and 0 bases from J; bases unmatched to any gene: 7. This CDR3 has 17 amino acids. The germline gives CDR1 LGHNA, CDR2 YNFKEQ. The CDR3 coding sequence is TGTGCCAGCAGCCCCCGGGACAGGAGTGCAACTAATGAAAAACTGTTTTTT. This codes for CASSPRDRSATNEKLFF.

This chain connects TRBV10-3 to TRBJ2-3; D possibly corresponds to TRBD2 (6 bases). CDR3 length: 13 amino acids. The ends were cut back, 6 bases at V and 6 bases at J, with 13 bases in the middle. Germline V gene data show CDR1 as ENHRY and CDR2 as SYGVKD. CDR3 nucleotides: TGTGCCATCAGCCCGGGAGAGGCGGATACGCAGTATTTT. The encoded protein is CAISPGEADTQYF.

CDR3 coding DNA: TGTGCCATCAGTGAGGGGACAGGGGATGGCCAGCCCCAGCATTTT. Translating it yields CAISEGTGDGQPQHF. The gene calls are TRBV10-3 and TRBJ1-5; 10 bases fit TRBD1. The germline V gene has CDR1 ENHRY and CDR2 SYGVKD. J gave up 7 bases and V 2 bases, and 5 bases lay outside the gene matches. The CDR3 totals 15 residues.

This clone has just one count. This chain links TRBV7-3 with TRBJ2-1, with D possibly TRBD2 on 6 matching bases. The CDR3 loop spans 15 amino acids. Trimming stripped 2 bases from V and 7 bases from J, with 15 bases between. The germline gives CDR1 SGHTA, CDR2 FQGTGA. CDR3 region: CASSLEVGRKNEQFF. Written as DNA, the CDR3 is TGTGCCAGCAGCTTAGAGGTCGGGAGAAAAAATGAGCAGTTCTTC.

The gene calls are TRBV7-9 and TRBJ2-2; D is perhaps TRBD2 (6 bases). Trimming pared 7 bases from V and 6 bases from J, leaving 27 bases between. This CDR3 is built from 18 residues. CDR1 SEHNR and CDR2 FQNEAQ come from the germline V gene (reference sequence). As DNA, the CDR3 is TGTGCCAGCACCCCCCGCTCCGGGACTGACTATAGGGCCGGGGAGCTGTTTTTT. It specifies CASTPRSGTDYRAGELFF.

This chain uses TRBV28 with TRBJ2-7; possibly TRBD1 for D (6 bases). CDR3 length: 13 amino acids. Trimming took 6 bases from V and 5 from J, leaving 14 bases between them. Germline CDR1 is MDHEN and CDR2 is SYDVKM. Here the CDR3 reads CASSGTGFHEQYF. CDR3 nucleotides: TGTGCCAGCAGCGGTACAGGGTTTCACGAGCAGTACTTC.

This chain uses TRBV10-3 with TRBJ1-1; TRBD1 might be the D (6 bases). V was clipped by 6 bases and J by 1 base, with 9 bases between them. CDR1 ENHRY and CDR2 SYGVKD come from the germline V gene. The CDR3 runs to 13 residues. The CDR3 DNA is TGTGCCATCAGCCCGGGACAGAACACTGAAGCTTTCTTT. This sequence encodes CAISPGQNTEAFF.

The chain carries TRBV4-3 and TRBJ2-3; 7 bases are a match to TRBD2. The CDR3 contains 17 residues. Germline lookup yields CDR1 LGHNA and CDR2 YSLEER. Losses at the gene ends were 0 bases for V and 4 bases for J; bases not matched to a gene: 10. Here the CDR3 reads CASSQDRSPGRADTQYF. In nucleotides, the CDR3 is TGCGCCAGCAGCCAAGATCGATCCCCGGGGAGGGCAGATACGCAGTATTTT.